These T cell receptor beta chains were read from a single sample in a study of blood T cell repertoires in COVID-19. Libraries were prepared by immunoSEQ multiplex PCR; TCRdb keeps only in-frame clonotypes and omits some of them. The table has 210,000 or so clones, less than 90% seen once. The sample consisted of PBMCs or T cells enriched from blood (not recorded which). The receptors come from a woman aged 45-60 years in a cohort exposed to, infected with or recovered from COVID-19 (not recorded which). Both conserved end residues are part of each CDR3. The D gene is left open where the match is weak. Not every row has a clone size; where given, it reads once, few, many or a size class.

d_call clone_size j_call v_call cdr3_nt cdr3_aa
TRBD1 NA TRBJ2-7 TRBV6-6 TGTGCCAGCAGGGAACAGGGGAATCGGCAGTACTTC CASREQGNRQYF
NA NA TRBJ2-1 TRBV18 TGTGCCAGCTCACCGCAGGCAGGGAACAATGAGCAGTTCTTC CASSPQAGNNEQFF
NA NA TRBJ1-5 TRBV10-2 TGCGCCAGCAGTGAGTCGTTACAGGTCGGCAATCAGCCCCAGCATTTT CASSESLQVGNQPQHF
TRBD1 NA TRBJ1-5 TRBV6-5 TGTGCCAGCAGGCCTCAGGGGGCCAGCAATCAGCCCCAGCATTTT CASRPQGASNQPQHF
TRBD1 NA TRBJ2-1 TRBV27 TGTGCCAGCACCTTGAGGGGGACAGGGGGCAACAATGAGCAGTTCTTC CASTLRGTGGNNEQFF
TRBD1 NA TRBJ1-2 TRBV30 TGTGCCTGGAGTGCATACAGGGGTGGCTACACCTTC CAWSAYRGGYTF
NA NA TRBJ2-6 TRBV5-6 TGTGCCAGCAGCTTGTTGGTAGGTGGTAGAGGTGGGGCCAACGTCCTGACTTTC CASSLLVGGRGGANVLTF
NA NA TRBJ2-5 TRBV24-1 TGTGCCACCAGTTCTCGACCCAGCGGTGGAGAGACCCAGTACTTC CATSSRPSGGETQYF
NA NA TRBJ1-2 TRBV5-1 TGCGCCAGCAGCCCCCGGGATGGCGACTATGGCTACACCTTC CASSPRDGDYGYTF
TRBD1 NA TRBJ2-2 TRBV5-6 TGTGCCAGCAGCCCGGACAGGGCCTACATGAACACCGGGGAGCTGTTTTTT CASSPDRAYMNTGELFF
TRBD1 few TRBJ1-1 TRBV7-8 TGTGCCAGCAGCTTTACAGGGGGCACTGAAGCTTTCTTT CASSFTGGTEAFF
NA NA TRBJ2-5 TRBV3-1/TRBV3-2 TGTGCCAGCAGCCAAAGGGGTGAGTGGTGTCAGTTTTACCAAGAGACCCAGTACTTC CASSQRGEWCQFYQETQYF